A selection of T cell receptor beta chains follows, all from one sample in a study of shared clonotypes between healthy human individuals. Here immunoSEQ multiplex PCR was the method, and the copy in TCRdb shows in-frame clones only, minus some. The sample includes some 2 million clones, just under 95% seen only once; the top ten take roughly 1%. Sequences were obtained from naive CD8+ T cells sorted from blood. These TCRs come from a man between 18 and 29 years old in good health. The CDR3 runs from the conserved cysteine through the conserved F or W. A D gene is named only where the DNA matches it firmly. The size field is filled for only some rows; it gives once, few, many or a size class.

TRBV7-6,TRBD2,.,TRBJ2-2,CASSLVAGGHTGELFF,TGTGCCAGCAGCTTAGTAGCGGGAGGGCACACCGGGGAGCTGTTTTTT
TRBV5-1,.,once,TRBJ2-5,CASSPGGETQYF,TGCGCCAGCAGTCCTGGGGGAGAGACCCAGTACTTC
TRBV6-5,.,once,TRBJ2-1,CASGQNYNEQFF,TGTGCCAGCGGACAGAACTACAATGAGCAGTTCTTC
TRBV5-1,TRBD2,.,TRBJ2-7,CASSLGTTLHEQYF,TGCGCCAGCAGCCTCGGGACTACTCTACACGAGCAGTACTTC
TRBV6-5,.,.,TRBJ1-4,CASSYRGGENEKLFF,TGTGCCAGCAGTTACCGGGGGGGGGAGAATGAAAAACTGTTTTTT
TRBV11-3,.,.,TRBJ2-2,CASSLGYGELFF,TGTGCCAGCAGCTTAGGTTACGGGGAGCTGTTTTTT
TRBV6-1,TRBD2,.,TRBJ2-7,CASSIKRGLGYEQYF,TGTGCCAGCAGTATAAAGCGGGGACTAGGATACGAGCAGTACTTC
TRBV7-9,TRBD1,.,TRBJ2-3,CASSLARTGGTDTQYF,TGTGCCAGCAGCTTAGCCCGGACAGGGGGGACAGATACGCAGTATTTT
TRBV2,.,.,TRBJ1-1,CASRAEMNTEAFF,TGTGCCAGCAGGGCAGAAATGAACACTGAAGCTTTCTTT
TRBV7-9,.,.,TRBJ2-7,CASSPRGGGAPYEQYF,TGTGCCAGCAGCCCCCGAGGTGGGGGGGCTCCCTACGAGCAGTACTTC
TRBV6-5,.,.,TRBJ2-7,CASSPRETYEQYF,TGTGCCAGCAGCCCTCGGGAGACCTACGAGCAGTACTTC
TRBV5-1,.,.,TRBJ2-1,CASSSRVNEQFF,TGCGCCAGCAGCTCCCGTGTAAATGAGCAGTTCTTC
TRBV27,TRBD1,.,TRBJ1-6,CASSQKQGVWAPLHF,TGTGCCAGCAGCCAAAAACAGGGGGTGTGGGCACCCCTCCACTTT
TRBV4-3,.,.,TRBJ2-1,CASSDNLHNEQFF,TGCGCCAGCAGCGACAATCTCCACAATGAGCAGTTCTTC
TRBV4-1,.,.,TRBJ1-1,CASSQTTGTMNTEAFF,TGCGCCAGCAGCCAAACGACTGGGACTATGAACACTGAAGCTTTCTTT
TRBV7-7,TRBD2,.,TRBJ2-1,CASSLAGGFEQFF,TGTGCTAGCAGCCTAGCGGGGGGGTTTGAGCAGTTCTTC
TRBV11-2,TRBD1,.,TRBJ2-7,CASSPPGDRGVYEQYF,TGTGCCAGCAGCCCCCCCGGGGACAGGGGAGTTTACGAGCAGTACTTC
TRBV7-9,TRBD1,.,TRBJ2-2,CASSFLLFGQASGELFF,TGTGCCAGCAGCTTCCTTCTATTCGGACAGGCCTCCGGGGAGCTGTTTTTT
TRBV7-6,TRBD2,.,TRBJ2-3,CASSPTSSRTDTQYF,TGTGCCAGCAGCCCGACTAGCAGCCGCACAGATACGCAGTATTTT
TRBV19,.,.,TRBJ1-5,CASSWDQGNQPQHF,TGTGCCAGTAGCTGGGACCAGGGGAATCAGCCCCAGCATTTT
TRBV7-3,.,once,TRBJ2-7,CATMRRDGGPSYFYEQYF,TGTGCCACTATGAGACGGGACGGAGGACCTAGTTACTTCTACGAGCAGTACTTC
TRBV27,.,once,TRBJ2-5,CASSQTTGSQETQYF,TGTGCCAGCAGTCAGACCACAGGGTCCCAAGAGACCCAGTACTTC
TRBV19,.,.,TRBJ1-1,CASSTLGTRAEAFF,TGTGCCAGTAGTACTTTAGGGACAAGGGCTGAAGCTTTCTTT
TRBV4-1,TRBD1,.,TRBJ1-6,CASSQDGDSNSPLHF,TGCGCCAGCAGCCAAGATGGGGACAGCAATTCACCCCTCCACTTT
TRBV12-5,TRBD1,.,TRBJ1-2,CASGLDRGQNYGYTF,TGTGCTAGTGGCTTAGACAGGGGACAGAACTATGGCTACACCTTC
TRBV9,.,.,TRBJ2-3,CASNSGFSTDTQYF,TGTGCCAGCAACAGCGGTTTTAGCACAGATACGCAGTATTTT
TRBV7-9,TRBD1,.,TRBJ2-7,CASSPGTGEGPYEQYF,TGTGCCAGCAGCCCGGGGACAGGGGAAGGACCCTACGAGCAGTACTTC
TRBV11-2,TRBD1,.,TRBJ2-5,CASSSTGTGQETQYF,TGTGCCAGCAGCTCGACCGGGACAGGGCAAGAGACCCAGTACTTC
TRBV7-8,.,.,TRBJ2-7,CASSLGGVSYEQYF,TGTGCCAGCAGCTTAGGAGGTGTTTCCTACGAGCAGTACTTC
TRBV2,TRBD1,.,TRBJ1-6,CASSPRQGARNSPLHF,TGTGCCAGCAGCCCGCGACAGGGGGCGCGGAATTCACCCCTCCACTTT
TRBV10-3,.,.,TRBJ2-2,CAISVQRDTNTGELFF,TGTGCCATCAGTGTTCAGAGGGACACGAACACCGGGGAGCTGTTTTTT
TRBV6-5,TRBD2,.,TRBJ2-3,CASTELAGVTDTQYF,TGTGCCAGCACCGAGCTAGCGGGAGTCACAGATACGCAGTATTTT
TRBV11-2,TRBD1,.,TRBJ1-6,CASSLEVGQGSPLHF,TGTGCCAGCAGCTTAGAGGTCGGACAGGGTTCACCCCTCCACTTT
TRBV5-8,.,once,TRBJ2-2,CASSLKGISNTGELFF,TGTGCCAGCAGCTTGAAGGGGATAAGTAACACCGGGGAGCTGTTTTTT
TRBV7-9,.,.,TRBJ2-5,CASSYRGPEETQYF,TGTGCCAGCAGTTACCGGGGGCCCGAAGAGACCCAGTACTTC
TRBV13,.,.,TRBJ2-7,CASSLVNRAYEQYF,TGTGCCAGCAGCTTAGTGAACAGAGCCTACGAGCAGTACTTC
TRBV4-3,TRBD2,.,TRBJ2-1,CASSPGSGTYNEQFF,TGCGCCAGCAGCCCGGGTAGCGGGACGTACAATGAGCAGTTCTTC
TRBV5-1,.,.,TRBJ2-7,CASSLVAAAYEQYF,TGCGCCAGCAGCTTGGTGGCAGCTGCCTACGAGCAGTACTTC
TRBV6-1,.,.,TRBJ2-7,CASSEGPSWMNYEQYF,TGTGCCAGCAGTGAAGGGCCCTCCTGGATGAACTACGAGCAGTACTTC
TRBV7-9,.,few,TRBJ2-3,CASSLVGTDTQYF,TGTGCCAGCAGCTTAGTGGGCACAGATACGCAGTATTTT
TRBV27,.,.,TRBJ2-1,CASSLSRSEQFF,TGTGCCAGCAGTTTAAGTCGGAGTGAGCAGTTCTTC
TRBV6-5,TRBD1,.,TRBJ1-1,CASSGRGPGTEAFF,TGTGCCAGCAGCGGAAGGGGGCCGGGCACTGAAGCTTTCTTT
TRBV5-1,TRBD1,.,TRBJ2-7,CASSLPTGIDSYEQYF,TGCGCCAGCAGCTTGCCGACAGGGATCGACTCCTACGAGCAGTACTTC
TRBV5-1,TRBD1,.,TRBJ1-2,CASRRDRFYGYTF,TGCGCCAGCAGGAGGGACAGATTCTATGGCTACACCTTC
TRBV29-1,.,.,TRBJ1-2,CSVERGVNGGYTF,TGCAGCGTTGAAAGGGGGGTTAACGGAGGCTACACCTTC
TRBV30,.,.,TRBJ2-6,CAWIGAGPTPGANVLTF,TGTGCCTGGATAGGGGCAGGGCCCACCCCTGGGGCCAACGTCCTGACTTTC